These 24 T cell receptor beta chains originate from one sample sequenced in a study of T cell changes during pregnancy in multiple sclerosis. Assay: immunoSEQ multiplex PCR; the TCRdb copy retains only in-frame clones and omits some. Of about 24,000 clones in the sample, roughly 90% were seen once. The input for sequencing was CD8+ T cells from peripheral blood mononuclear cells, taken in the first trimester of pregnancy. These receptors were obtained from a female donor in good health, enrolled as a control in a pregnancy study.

The CDR3 region has the DNA TGTGCCAGCAGCCAAGAAGGAGGGGGCGGTGGCTACGAGCAGTACTTC. Protein: CASSQEGGGGGYEQYF. The J gene is TRBJ2-5, the V gene TRBV4-2, with TRBD1 as a possible D gene (7 bases). The J call is doubtful: the DNA matches TRBJ2-7 better. The CDR3 extends over 16 amino acids. CDR1 and CDR2 from the germline V gene are LGHNA and YNFKEQ.

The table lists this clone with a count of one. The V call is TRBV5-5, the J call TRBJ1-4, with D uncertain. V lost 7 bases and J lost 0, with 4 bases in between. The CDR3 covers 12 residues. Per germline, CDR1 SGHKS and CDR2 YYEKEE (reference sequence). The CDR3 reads CASQSTNEKLFF. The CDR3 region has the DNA TGTGCCAGCCAGTCAACTAATGAAAAACTGTTTTTT.

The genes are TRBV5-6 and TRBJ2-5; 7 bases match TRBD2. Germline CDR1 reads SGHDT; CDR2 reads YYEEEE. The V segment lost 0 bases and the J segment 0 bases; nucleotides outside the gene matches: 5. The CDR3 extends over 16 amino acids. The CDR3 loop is CASSLGGGRYQETQYF. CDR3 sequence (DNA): TGTGCCAGCAGCTTGGGGGGGGGACGGTACCAAGAGACCCAGTACTTC. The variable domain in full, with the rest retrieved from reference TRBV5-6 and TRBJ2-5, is DAGVTQSPTHLIKTRGQQVTLRCSPKSGHDTVSWYQQALGQGPQFIFQYYEEEERQRGNFPDRFSGHQFPNYSSELNVNALLLGDSALYLCASSLGGGRYQETQYFGPGTRLLVL.

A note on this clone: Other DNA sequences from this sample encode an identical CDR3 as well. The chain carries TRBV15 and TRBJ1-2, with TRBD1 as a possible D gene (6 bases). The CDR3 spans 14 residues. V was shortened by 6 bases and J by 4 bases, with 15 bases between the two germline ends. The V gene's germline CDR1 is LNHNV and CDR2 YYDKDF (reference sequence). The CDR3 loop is CATRSPGDPYGYTF. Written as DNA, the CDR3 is TGTGCCACCAGATCTCCAGGGGATCCCTATGGCTACACCTTC.

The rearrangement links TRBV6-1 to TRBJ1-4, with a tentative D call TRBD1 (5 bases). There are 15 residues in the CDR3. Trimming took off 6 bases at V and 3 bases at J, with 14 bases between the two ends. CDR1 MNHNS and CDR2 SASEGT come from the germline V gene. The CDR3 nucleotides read TGTGCCAGCAGGGTCGGCAGGGTAGCTAATGAAAAACTGTTTTTT. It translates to CASRVGRVANEKLFF.

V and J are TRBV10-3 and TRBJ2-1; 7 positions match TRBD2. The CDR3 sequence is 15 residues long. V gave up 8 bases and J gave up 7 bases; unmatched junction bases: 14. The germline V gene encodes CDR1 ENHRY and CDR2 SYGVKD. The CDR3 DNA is TGTGCCATCTCTGGGGGGGTAAAGGTGGGAAATGAGCAGTTCTTC. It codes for CAISGGVKVGNEQFF.

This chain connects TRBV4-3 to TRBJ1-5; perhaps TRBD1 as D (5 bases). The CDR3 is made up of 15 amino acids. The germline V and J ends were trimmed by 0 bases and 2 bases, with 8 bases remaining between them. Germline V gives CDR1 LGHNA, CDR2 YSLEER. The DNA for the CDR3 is TGCGCCAGCAGCCAAGATCAGGGTGGCAATCAGCCCCAGCATTTT. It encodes CASSQDQGGNQPQHF.

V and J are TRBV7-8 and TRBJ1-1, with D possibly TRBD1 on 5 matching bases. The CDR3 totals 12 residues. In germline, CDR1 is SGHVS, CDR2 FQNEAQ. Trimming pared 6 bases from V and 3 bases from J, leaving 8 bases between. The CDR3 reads CASSVGDTEAFF. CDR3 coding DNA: TGTGCCAGCAGTGTAGGGGACACTGAAGCTTTCTTT. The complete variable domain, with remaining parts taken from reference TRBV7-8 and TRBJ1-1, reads GAGVSQSPRYKVAKRGQDVALRCDPISGHVSLFWYQQALGQGPEFLTYFQNEAQLDKSGLPSDRFFAERPEGSVSTLKIQRTQQEDSAVYLCASSVGDTEAFFGQGTRLTVV.

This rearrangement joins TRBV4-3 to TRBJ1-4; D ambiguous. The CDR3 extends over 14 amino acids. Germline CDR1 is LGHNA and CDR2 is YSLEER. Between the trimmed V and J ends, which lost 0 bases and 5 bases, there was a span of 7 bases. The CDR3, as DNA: TGCGCCAGCAGCCAAGATTCGGGAAATGAAAAACTGTTTTTT. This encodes CASSQDSGNEKLFF.

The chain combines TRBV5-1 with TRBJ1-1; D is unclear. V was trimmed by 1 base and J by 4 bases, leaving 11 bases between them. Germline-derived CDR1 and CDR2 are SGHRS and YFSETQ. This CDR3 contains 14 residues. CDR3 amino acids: CASSLRRAGTEAFF. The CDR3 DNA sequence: TGCGCCAGCAGCTTGAGGAGGGCAGGCACTGAAGCTTTCTTT.

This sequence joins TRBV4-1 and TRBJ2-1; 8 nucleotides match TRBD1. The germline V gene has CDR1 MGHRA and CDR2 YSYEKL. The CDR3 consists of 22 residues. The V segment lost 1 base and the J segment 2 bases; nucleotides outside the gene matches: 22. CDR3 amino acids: CASSQGGTGQILGKSAYNEQFF. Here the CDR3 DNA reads TGCGCCAGCAGCCAAGGGGGGACAGGTCAGATTCTGGGGAAGAGCGCCTACAATGAGCAGTTCTTC.

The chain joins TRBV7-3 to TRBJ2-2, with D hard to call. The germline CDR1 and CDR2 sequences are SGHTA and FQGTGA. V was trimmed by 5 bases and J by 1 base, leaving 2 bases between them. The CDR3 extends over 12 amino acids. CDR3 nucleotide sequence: TGTGCCAGCAGCCTGAACACCGGGGAGCTGTTTTTT. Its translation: CASSLNTGELFF.

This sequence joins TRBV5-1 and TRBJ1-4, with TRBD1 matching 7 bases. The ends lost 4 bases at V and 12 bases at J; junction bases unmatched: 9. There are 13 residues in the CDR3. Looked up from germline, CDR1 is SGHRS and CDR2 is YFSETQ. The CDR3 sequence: CASSTGAQLELFF. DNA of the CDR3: TGCGCCAGCAGCACAGGGGCCCAGTTGGAACTGTTTTTT.

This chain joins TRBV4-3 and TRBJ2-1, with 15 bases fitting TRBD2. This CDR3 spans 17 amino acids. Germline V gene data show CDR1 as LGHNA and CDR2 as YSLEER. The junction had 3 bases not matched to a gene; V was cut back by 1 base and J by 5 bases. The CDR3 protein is CASSQGTSGGADNEQFF. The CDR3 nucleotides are TGCGCCAGCAGCCAAGGGACTAGCGGGGGGGCCGACAATGAGCAGTTCTTC.

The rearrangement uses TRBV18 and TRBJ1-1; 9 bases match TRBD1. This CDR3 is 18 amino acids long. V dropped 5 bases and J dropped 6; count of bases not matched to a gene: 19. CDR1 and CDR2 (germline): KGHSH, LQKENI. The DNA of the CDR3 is TGTGCCAGCTCATCAACACCACGCGGGACAGGGAATTTCTCTGAAGCTTTCTTT. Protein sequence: CASSSTPRGTGNFSEAFF.

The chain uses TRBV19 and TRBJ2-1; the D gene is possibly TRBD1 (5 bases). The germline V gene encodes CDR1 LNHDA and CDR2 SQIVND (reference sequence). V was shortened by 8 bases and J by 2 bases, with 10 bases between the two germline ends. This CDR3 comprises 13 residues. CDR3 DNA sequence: TGTGCCAGTGGGCAGGGCGCCTACAATGAGCAGTTCTTC. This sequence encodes CASGQGAYNEQFF. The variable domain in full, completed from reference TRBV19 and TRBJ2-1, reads DGGITQSPKYLFRKEGQNVTLSCEQNLNHDAMYWYRQDPGQGLRLIYYSQIVNDFQKGDIAEGYSVSREKKESFPLTVTSAQKNPTAFYLCASGQGAYNEQFFGPGTRLTVL.

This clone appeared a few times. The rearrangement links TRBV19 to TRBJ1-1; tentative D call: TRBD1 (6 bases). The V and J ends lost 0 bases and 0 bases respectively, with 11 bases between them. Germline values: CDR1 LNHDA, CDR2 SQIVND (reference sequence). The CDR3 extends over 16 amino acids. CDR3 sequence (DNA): TGTGCCAGTAGTATAGACCCTGACAGGTTGAACACTGAAGCTTTCTTT. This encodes CASSIDPDRLNTEAFF.

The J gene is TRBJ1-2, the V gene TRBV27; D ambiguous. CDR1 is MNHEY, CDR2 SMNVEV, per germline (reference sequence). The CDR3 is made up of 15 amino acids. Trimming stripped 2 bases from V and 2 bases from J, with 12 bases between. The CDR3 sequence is CASSLAGVGNYGYTF. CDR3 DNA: TGTGCCAGCAGTTTAGCCGGGGTCGGGAACTATGGCTACACCTTC.

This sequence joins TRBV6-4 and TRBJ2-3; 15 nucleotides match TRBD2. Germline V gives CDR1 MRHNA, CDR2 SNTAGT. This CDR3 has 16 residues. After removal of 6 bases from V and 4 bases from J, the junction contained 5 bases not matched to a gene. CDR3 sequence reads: CASSGTSGGQSDTQYF. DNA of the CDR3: TGTGCCAGCAGCGGGACTAGCGGGGGGCAGTCAGATACGCAGTATTTT.

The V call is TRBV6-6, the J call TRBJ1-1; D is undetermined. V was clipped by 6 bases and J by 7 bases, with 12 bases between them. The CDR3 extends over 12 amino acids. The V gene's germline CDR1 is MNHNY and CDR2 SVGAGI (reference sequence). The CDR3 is CASSPPEDEAFF. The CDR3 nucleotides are TGTGCCAGCAGCCCTCCTGAGGATGAAGCTTTCTTT.

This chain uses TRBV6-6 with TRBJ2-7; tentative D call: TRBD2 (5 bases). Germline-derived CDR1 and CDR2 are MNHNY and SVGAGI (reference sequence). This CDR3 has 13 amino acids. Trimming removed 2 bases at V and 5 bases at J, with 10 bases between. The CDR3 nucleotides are TGTGCCAGCAGTTACATACTAGAGAACGAGCAGTACTTC. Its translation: CASSYILENEQYF.

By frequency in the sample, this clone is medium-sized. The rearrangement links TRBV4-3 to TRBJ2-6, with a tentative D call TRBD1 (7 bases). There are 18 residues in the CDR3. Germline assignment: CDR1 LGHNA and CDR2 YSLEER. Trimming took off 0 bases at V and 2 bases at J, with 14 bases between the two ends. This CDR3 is CASSQDSEGATGANVLTF. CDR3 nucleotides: TGCGCCAGCAGCCAAGATTCGGAGGGGGCGACTGGGGCCAACGTCCTGACTTTC.

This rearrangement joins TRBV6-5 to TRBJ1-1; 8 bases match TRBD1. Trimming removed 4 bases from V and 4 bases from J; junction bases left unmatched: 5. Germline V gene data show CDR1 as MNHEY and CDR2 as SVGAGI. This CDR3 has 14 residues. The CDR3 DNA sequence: TGTGCCAGCAGTTCTCACAGGGGGGCCACTGAAGCTTTCTTT. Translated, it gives CASSSHRGATEAFF.

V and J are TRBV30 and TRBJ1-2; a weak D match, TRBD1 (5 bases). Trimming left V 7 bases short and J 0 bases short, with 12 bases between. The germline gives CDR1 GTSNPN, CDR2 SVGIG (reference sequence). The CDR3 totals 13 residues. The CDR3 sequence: CASNRRANYGYTF. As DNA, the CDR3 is TGTGCCTCTAACAGGCGAGCTAACTATGGCTACACCTTC.